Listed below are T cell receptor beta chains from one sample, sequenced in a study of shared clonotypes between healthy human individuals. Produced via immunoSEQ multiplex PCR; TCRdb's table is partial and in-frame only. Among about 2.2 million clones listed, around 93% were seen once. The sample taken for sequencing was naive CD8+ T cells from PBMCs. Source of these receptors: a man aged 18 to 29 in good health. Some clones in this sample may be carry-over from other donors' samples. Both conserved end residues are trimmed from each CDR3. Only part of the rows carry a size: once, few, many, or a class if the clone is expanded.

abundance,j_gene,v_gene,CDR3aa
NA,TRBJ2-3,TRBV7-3,ASSPLGGTQY
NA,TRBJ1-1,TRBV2,ASLPWGNTEAF
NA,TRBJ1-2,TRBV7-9,ASSHSDSYYGYT
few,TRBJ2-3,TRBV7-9,ASSLGADTQY
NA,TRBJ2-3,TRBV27,ASSQAGAPKSTDTQY
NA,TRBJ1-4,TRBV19,ASSIKDPNEKLF
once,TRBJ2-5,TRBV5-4,ASSFTRETHQETQY
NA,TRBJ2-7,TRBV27,ASSMFRGSSYEQY
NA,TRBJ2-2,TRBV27,ASSFSSTATNTGELF
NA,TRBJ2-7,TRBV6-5,ASSYSEDHGNLEQY
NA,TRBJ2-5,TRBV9,ASSSGTSNRETQY
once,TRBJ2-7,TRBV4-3,ASSQDVLLEQY
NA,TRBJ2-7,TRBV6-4,ASSLLAGMVSYEQY
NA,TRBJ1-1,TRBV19,ASSIWDRGNTEAF
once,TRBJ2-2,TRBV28,ASSLGSWPGELF
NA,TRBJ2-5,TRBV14,ASSSRTGSETQY
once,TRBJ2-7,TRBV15,ATSIGDRQSYEQY
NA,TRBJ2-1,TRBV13,ASSLGTSGKRYNEQF
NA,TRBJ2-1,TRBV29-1,SLSGSEGFNEQF
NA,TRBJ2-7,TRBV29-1,SALEGYEQY
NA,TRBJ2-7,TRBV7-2,ASSLRLNYEQY
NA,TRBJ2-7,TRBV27,ASSGEGSYEQY
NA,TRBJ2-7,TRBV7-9,ASSFVPGQGPYEQY
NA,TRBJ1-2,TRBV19,ASTKPGTRYT
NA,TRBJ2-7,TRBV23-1,ASTLRGRTAVHYEQY
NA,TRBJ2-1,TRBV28,ASSLFGGGDEQF
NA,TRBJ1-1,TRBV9,ASSPGTARGNTEAF
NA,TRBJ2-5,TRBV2,ATGLAVQETQY
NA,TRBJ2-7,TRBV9,ASSLRANYEQY
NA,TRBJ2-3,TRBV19,ASSWWGCLVGPDTQY
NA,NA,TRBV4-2,ASSQSWLGYEQY
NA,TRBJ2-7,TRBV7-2,ASSPLRPRELREQY
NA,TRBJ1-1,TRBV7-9,ASSPDRGGMNTEAF
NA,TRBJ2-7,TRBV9,ASSAHGATGSREQY
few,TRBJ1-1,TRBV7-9,ASSLGQGNTEAF